These 23 T cell receptor beta chains share one sample of origin, sequenced in a study of blood T cell repertoires in COVID-19. Profiled with immunoSEQ multiplex PCR; TCRdb holds only in-frame clones, not every one. Of about 59,000 clones in the sample, about four fifths were seen once. Sequences were obtained from peripheral blood. All receptors derive from a woman of 80 years or more with acute or convalescent COVID-19.

The chain recombines TRBV5-1 with TRBJ2-7, with 8 nucleotides matching TRBD2. The V and J ends lost 2 bases and 1 base, in that order; junction bases with no gene match: 8. The germline V gene encodes CDR1 SGHRS and CDR2 YFSETQ. The length of the CDR3 is 16 residues. The CDR3 loop is CASSFGTGGASYEQYF. The CDR3 DNA follows: TGCGCCAGCAGCTTTGGGACGGGGGGGGCGTCCTACGAGCAGTACTTC.

The chain recombines TRBV4-3 with TRBJ1-2; no clear D gene. The ends were cut back, 0 bases at V and 3 bases at J, with 8 bases in the middle. This CDR3 has 14 residues. Per germline, CDR1 LGHNA and CDR2 YSLEER. For the CDR3, the DNA is TGCGCCAGCAGCCAAGATCCGGGGTACTATGGCTACACCTTC. Amino acid sequence: CASSQDPGYYGYTF.

The chain couples TRBV7-9 to TRBJ1-2; D is undetermined. V lost 1 base, J lost 0 bases, and 12 bases lay in between. CDR3 length: 16 residues. Germline CDR1 is SEHNR and CDR2 is FQNEAQ (reference sequence). The CDR3 nucleotides are TGTGCCAGCAGCTTAGATGCGGCGAGAGCTAACTATGGCTACACCTTC. This codes for CASSLDAARANYGYTF. Complete variable domain (other parts from reference TRBV7-9 and TRBJ1-2): DTGVSQNPRHKITKRGQNVTFRCDPISEHNRLYWYRQTLGQGPEFLTYFQNEAQLEKSRLLSDRFSAERPKGSFSTLEIQRTEQGDSAMYLCASSLDAARANYGYTFGSGTRLTVV.

The chain uses TRBV23-1 and TRBJ1-3, with D tentatively TRBD1 (6 bases). TRBV23-1 is marked as an open reading frame, function uncertain. V was cut by 4 bases and J by 2 bases, with 15 bases left in between. The length of the CDR3 is 16 residues. CDR3 in DNA: TGCGCCAGCAGTCCTGGACAGATGGAACCTGGAAACACCATATATTTT. Protein product: CASSPGQMEPGNTIYF.

This chain connects TRBV5-6 to TRBJ2-5; D ambiguous. This CDR3 contains 16 residues. Deletions cut 0 bases from V and 0 bases from J, with 12 bases between. Germline CDR1 reads SGHDT; CDR2 reads YYEEEE. Written as DNA, the CDR3 is TGTGCCAGCAGCTTGGAAAGAAAGCCGTACCAAGAGACCCAGTACTTC. Translation gives CASSLERKPYQETQYF.

The chain combines TRBV14 with TRBJ2-1, with D tentatively TRBD1 (5 bases). The V gene lost 4 bases and the J gene lost 9 bases, with 13 bases spanning the gap. This CDR3 region has 13 residues. Germline assignment: CDR1 SGHDN and CDR2 FVKESK. As DNA, the CDR3 is TGTGCCAGCAGCCGTCAGGGTCTGGGTGAGCAGTTCTTC. It specifies CASSRQGLGEQFF.

The chain is built from TRBV4-2 and TRBJ2-7; D is undetermined. Trimming took off 2 bases at V and 0 bases at J, with 5 bases between the two ends. Germline lookup yields CDR1 LGHNA and CDR2 YNFKEQ. The length of the CDR3 is 13 residues. The DNA of the CDR3 is TGTGCCAGCAGCCAACCAGGCTCCTACGAGCAGTACTTC. This translates into CASSQPGSYEQYF.

The chain uses TRBV7-8 and TRBJ1-1; tentatively, D is TRBD1 (6 bases). The V gene lost 6 bases and the J gene lost 4 bases, with 15 bases spanning the gap. There are 14 residues in the CDR3. Per the germline V gene, CDR1 is SGHVS and CDR2 is FQNEAQ. The CDR3 sequence: CASRDQQGSTEAFF. CDR3 bases: TGTGCCAGCAGGGACCAACAGGGTAGCACTGAAGCTTTCTTT. Based on the CDR3 plus reference TRBV7-8 and TRBJ1-1, the full variable domain is GAGVSQSPRYKVAKRGQDVALRCDPISGHVSLFWYQQALGQGPEFLTYFQNEAQLDKSGLPSDRFFAERPEGSVSTLKIQRTQQEDSAVYLCASRDQQGSTEAFFGQGTRLTVV.

J is TRBJ1-4 and V is TRBV28; D is unresolved. Germline lookup yields CDR1 MDHEN and CDR2 SYDVKM. The CDR3 is made up of 13 amino acids. The ends were cut back, 7 bases at V and 8 bases at J, with 14 bases in the middle. The chain's CDR3 is CASTPSRVEKLFF. In DNA form, the CDR3 reads TGTGCCAGCACCCCCTCTCGAGTAGAAAAACTGTTTTTT.

The gene calls are TRBV5-1 and TRBJ2-3, with D possibly being TRBD2 (6 bases). V was shortened by 4 bases and J by 6 bases, with 15 bases between the two germline ends. Germline V lookup: CDR1 SGHRS, CDR2 YFSETQ. The CDR3 covers 14 residues. The CDR3 nucleotides are TGCGCCAGCAGCCCGGACTACCGAGGGGATACGCAGTATTTT. Translating gives CASSPDYRGDTQYF.

This chain connects TRBV29-1 to TRBJ2-1; TRBD1 matches 8 bases. Unmatched junction bases numbered 7, after V lost 2 bases and J lost 7 bases. CDR1 SQVTM and CDR2 ANQGSEA come from the germline V gene. The CDR3 sequence is 14 residues long. The CDR3 reads CSVELRTGLNEQFF. CDR3 DNA sequence: TGCAGCGTTGAATTAAGGACAGGGTTAAATGAGCAGTTCTTC.

The CDR3 DNA reads TGTGCCAGTAGTACACGGCAGCCGGGACTAGCGGGAGGGTTGAGCTCCTACAATGAGCAGTTCTTC. It encodes CASSTRQPGLAGGLSSYNEQFF. The genes are TRBV19 and TRBJ2-1, with TRBD2 matching over 16 bases. CDR1 is LNHDA and CDR2 is SQIVND in the germline V gene (reference sequence). This CDR3 has 22 residues. The trim removed 4 bases at V and 0 bases at J, leaving 15 bases unmatched.

The chain has TRBV7-2 and TRBJ2-7, with a weak D call TRBD1 (6 bases). Looked up from germline, CDR1 is SGHTA and CDR2 is FQGNSA. Between the trimmed V and J ends, which lost 4 bases and 3 bases, there was a span of 19 bases. The CDR3 is 16 residues long. The CDR3: CASSSKAAGAHYEQYF. As DNA, the CDR3 is TGTGCCAGCAGCTCCAAGGCGGCAGGGGCCCACTACGAGCAGTACTTC.

The chain is built from TRBV9 and TRBJ1-6; 9 bases match TRBD1. V trimming: 4 bases; J trimming: 7 bases; junction bases outside the gene matches: 3. This CDR3 region has 14 residues. Germline lookup yields CDR1 SGDLS and CDR2 YYNGEE. CDR3 coding DNA: TGTGCCAGCAGCCGTGGACAGGGGAATTCACCCCTCCACTTT. It translates to CASSRGQGNSPLHF.

The rearrangement links TRBV2 to TRBJ1-2, with D hard to call. The V and J ends lost 5 bases and 5 bases respectively, with 18 bases between them. The germline gives CDR1 SNHLY, CDR2 FYNNEI. This CDR3 region has 15 residues. The CDR3 coding sequence is TGTGCCAGCAGTCCAAGCGGTGAGGTTCGATATGGCTACACCTTC. It specifies CASSPSGEVRYGYTF.

This clone was seen once. The chain carries TRBV28 and TRBJ1-2; 7 bases fit TRBD1. The ends lost 3 bases at V and 8 bases at J; junction bases unmatched: 9. Germline CDR1 is MDHEN and CDR2 is SYDVKM. The CDR3 extends over 14 amino acids. Here the CDR3 DNA reads TGTGCCAGCAGTTTGGAGGGGGCGTTTTGGGGCTACACCTTC. Protein sequence: CASSLEGAFWGYTF.

This sequence joins TRBV4-2 and TRBJ2-1; 7 bases map to TRBD2. This CDR3 region has 16 residues. CDR1 is LGHNA and CDR2 is YNFKEQ in the germline V gene. With V trimmed by 1 base and J by 0 bases, 3 bases remained unmatched. The CDR3 nucleotides read TGTGCCAGCAGCCAAGCCAGCGGGACCTCCTACAATGAGCAGTTCTTC. Protein sequence: CASSQASGTSYNEQFF.

V gene TRBV19 combines with J gene TRBJ2-5, with 9 nucleotides matching TRBD2. Losses at the gene ends were 3 bases for V and 4 bases for J; bases not matched to a gene: 3. Germline-derived CDR1 and CDR2 are LNHDA and SQIVND (reference sequence). The CDR3 spans 14 residues. The CDR3 DNA is TGTGCCAGTAGTATTTCTAGCGGGATAGAGACCCAGTACTTC. It is translated as CASSISSGIETQYF.

The chain joins TRBV7-2 to TRBJ1-6; no definite D call. The ends were cut back, 4 bases at V and 7 bases at J, with 14 bases in the middle. This CDR3 is built from 15 residues. Looked up from germline, CDR1 is SGHTA and CDR2 is FQGNSA. CDR3 nucleotide sequence: TGTGCCAGCAGCTCTAGCGTCTCAGAGAATTCACCCCTCCACTTT. The encoded protein is CASSSSVSENSPLHF.

This chain uses TRBV3-1 (or the pseudogene TRBV3-2) with TRBJ2-7, with a tentative D call TRBD2 (6 bases). The CDR3 is 14 residues long. CDR1 is LGHDT, CDR2 YNNKEL, per germline (reference sequence). V lost 1 base to trimming and J lost 1 base, with 8 bases between them. Here the CDR3 reads CASSQVEGSYEQYF. The DNA of the CDR3 is TGTGCCAGCAGCCAAGTGGAGGGATCCTACGAGCAGTACTTC.

The chain has TRBV4-1 and TRBJ1-3, with 9 bases matching TRBD1. CDR3 length: 15 amino acids. V was pared by 2 bases and J by 4 bases, with 3 bases of the junction left unmatched. Germline lookup yields CDR1 MGHRA and CDR2 YSYEKL. The CDR3 bases are TGCGCCAGCAGCCAAAACAGGGGGCAGGGAAACACCATATATTTT. It translates to CASSQNRGQGNTIYF.

This clone has only a few counts. The chain is built from TRBV4-2 and TRBJ2-5, with D tentatively TRBD1 (6 bases). Germline CDR1 and CDR2: LGHNA and YNFKEQ. Trimming took off 4 bases at V and 3 bases at J, with 15 bases between the two ends. CDR3 length: 15 residues. CDR3 nucleotide sequence: TGTGCCAGCAGCCGAGTAGCGTCAGGGGAAGAGACCCAGTACTTC. This codes for CASSRVASGEETQYF.

V usage is TRBV6-5 and J usage is TRBJ1-1; unclear D gene. Deletions cut 0 bases from V and 5 bases from J, with 10 bases between. The CDR3 runs to 14 residues. Germline V lookup: CDR1 MNHEY, CDR2 SVGAGI. CDR3 in amino acids: CASSYSMGRTEAFF. The CDR3 region has the DNA TGTGCCAGCAGTTACTCGATGGGGAGGACTGAAGCTTTCTTT.